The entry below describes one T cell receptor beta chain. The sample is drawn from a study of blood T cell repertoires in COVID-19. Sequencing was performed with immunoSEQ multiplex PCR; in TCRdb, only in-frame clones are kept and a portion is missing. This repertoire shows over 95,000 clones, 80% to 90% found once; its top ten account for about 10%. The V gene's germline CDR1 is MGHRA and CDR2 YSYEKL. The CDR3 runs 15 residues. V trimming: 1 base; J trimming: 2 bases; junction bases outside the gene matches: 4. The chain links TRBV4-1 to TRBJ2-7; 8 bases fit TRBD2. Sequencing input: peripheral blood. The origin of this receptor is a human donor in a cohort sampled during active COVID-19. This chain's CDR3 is CASSQGTSWAYEQYF. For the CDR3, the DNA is TGCGCCAGCAGCCAAGGGACTAGCTGGGCCTACGAGCAGTACTTC.